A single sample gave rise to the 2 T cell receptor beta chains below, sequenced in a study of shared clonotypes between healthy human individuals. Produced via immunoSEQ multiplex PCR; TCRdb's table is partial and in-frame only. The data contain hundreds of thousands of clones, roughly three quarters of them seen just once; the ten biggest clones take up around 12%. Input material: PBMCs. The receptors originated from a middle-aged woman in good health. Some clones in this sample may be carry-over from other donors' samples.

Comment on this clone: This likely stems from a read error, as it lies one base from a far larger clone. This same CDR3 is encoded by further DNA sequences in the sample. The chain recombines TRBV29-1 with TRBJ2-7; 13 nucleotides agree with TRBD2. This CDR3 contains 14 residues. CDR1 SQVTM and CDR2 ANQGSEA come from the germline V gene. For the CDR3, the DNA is TGCAGGGTCTTGACTAGCGGGAGGCCGGGGGAGCAGTACTTC. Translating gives CRVLTSGRPGEQYF.

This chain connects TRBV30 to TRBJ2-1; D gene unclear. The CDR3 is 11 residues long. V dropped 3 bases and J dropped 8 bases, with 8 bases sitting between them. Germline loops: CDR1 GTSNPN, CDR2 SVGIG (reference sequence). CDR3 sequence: CAWRGLDEQFF. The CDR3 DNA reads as TGTGCCTGGAGAGGTCTGGATGAGCAGTTCTTC. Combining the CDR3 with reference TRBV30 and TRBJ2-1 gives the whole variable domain SQTIHQWPATLVQPVGSPLSLECTVEGTSNPNLYWYRQAAGRGLQLLFYSVGIGQISSEVPQNLSASRPQDRQFILSSKKLLLSDSGFYLCAWRGLDEQFFGPGTRLTVL.